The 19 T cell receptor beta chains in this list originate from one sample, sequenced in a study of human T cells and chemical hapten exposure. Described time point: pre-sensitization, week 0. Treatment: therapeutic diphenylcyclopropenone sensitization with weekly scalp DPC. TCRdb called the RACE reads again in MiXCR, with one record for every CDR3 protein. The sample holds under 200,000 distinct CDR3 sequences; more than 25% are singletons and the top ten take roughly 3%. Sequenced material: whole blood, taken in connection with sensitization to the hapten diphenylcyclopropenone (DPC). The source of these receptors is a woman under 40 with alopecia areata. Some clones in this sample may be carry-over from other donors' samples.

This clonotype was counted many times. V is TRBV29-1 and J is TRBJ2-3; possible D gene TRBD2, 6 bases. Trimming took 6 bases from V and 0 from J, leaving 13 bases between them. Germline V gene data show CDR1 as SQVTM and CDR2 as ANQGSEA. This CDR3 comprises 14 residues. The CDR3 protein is CSVLTGASTDTQYF. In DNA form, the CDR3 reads TGCAGCGTGCTGACGGGAGCTAGCACAGATACGCAGTATTTT.

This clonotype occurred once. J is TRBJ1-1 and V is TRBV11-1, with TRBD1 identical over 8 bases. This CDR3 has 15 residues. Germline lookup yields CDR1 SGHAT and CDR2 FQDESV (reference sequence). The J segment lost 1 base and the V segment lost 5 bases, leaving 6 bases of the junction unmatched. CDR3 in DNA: TGTGCCAGCAGCGCGGGGACAGGACCGAACACTGAAGCTTTCTTT. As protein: CASSAGTGPNTEAFF.

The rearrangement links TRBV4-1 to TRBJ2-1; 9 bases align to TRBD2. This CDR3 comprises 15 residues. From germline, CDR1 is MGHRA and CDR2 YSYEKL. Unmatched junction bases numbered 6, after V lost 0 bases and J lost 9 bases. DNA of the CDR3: TGCGCCAGCAGCCAAGAACGCGGGAGGGCCTTTGAGCAGTTCTTC. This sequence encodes CASSQERGRAFEQFF.

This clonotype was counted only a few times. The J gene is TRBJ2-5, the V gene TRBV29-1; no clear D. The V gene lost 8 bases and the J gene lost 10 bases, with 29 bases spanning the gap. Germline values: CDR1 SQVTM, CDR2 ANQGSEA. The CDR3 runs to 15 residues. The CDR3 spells CSFFSRAHSPLGQYF. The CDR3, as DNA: TGCAGCTTTTTCTCCCGGGCCCATAGCCCGTTGGGCCAGTACTTC.

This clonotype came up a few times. CDR3: CSVQSRTGDYEQYF. CDR3 nucleotides: TGCAGCGTTCAAAGCCGGACAGGGGACTACGAGCAGTACTTC. This chain uses TRBV29-1 with TRBJ2-7; TRBD1 matches at 9 bases. The germline V gene has CDR1 SQVTM and CDR2 ANQGSEA. J lost 3 bases, V lost 5 bases, and 8 bases had no gene match. This CDR3 region has 14 residues.

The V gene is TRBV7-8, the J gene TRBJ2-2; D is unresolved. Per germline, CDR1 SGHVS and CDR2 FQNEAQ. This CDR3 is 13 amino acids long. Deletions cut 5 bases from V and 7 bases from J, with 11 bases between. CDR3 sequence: CASSADRNGELFF. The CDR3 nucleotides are TGTGCCAGCAGCGCTGACCGGAACGGGGAGCTGTTTTTT.

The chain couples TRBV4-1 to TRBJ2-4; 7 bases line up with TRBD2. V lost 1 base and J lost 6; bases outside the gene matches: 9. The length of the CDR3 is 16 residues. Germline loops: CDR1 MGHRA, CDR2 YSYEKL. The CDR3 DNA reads TGCGCCAGCAGCCAAGTGTCGTCTAGCGGAACAAACATTCAGTACTTC. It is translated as CASSQVSSSGTNIQYF.

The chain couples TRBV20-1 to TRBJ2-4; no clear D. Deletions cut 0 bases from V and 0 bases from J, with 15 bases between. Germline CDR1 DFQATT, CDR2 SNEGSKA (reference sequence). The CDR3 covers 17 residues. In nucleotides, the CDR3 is TGCAGTGCTAGAGATATGTTCGGGTTCGTAGCCAAAAACATTCAGTACTTC. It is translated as CSARDMFGFVAKNIQYF.

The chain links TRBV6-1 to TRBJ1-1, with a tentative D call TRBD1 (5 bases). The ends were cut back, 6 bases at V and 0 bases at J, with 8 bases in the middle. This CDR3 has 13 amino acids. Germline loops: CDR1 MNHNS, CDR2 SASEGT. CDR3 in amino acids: CASRTEMNTEAFF. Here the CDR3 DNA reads TGTGCCAGCAGGACAGAGATGAACACTGAAGCTTTCTTT.

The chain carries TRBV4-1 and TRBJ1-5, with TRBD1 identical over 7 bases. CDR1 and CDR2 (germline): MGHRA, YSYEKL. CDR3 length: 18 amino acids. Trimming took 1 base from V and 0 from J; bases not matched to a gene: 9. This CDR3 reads CASSQAGMGQNSNQPQHF. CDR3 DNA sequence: TGCGCCAGCAGCCAAGCGGGGATGGGACAGAATAGCAATCAGCCCCAGCATTTT.

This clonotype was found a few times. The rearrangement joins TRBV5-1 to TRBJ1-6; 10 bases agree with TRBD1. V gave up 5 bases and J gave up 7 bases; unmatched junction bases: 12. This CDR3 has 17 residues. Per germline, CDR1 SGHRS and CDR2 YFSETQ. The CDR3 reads CASRPDDRGLANSPLHF. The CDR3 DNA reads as TGCGCCAGCAGACCCGACGACAGGGGGCTTGCCAATTCACCCCTCCACTTT.

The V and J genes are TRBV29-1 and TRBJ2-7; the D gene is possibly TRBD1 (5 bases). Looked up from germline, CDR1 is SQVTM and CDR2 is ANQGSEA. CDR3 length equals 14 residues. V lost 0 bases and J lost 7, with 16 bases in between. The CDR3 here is CSVEDWAGNKEQYF. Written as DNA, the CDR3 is TGCAGCGTTGAAGACTGGGCAGGGAATAAGGAGCAGTACTTC.

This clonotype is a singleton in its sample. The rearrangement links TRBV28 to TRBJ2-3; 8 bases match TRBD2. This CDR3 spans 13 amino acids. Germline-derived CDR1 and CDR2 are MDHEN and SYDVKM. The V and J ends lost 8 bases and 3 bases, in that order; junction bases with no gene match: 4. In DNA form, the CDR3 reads TGTGCCAGCGAGCGGGAGCGGACAGATACGCAGTATTTT. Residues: CASERERTDTQYF.

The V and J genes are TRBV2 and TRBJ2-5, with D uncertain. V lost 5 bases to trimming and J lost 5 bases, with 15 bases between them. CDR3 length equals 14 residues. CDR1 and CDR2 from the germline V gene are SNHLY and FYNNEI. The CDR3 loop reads CASSPLGRHETQYF. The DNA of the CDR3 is TGTGCCAGCAGTCCCTTAGGCCGTCACGAGACCCAGTACTTC. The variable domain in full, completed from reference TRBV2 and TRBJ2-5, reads EPEVTQTPSHQVTQMGQEVILRCVPISNHLYFYWYRQILGQKVEFLVSFYNNEISEKSEIFDDQFSVERPDGSNFTLKIRSTKLEDSAMYFCASSPLGRHETQYFGPGTRLLVL.

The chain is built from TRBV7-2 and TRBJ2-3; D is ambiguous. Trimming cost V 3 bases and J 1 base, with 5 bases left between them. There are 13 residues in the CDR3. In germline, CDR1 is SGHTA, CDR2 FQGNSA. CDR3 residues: CASSFSRTDTQYF. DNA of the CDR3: TGTGCCAGCAGCTTTAGCCGCACAGATACGCAGTATTTT.

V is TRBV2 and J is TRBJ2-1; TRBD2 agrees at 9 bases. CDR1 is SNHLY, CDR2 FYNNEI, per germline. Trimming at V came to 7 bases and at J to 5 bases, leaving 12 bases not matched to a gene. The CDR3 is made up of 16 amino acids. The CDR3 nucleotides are TGTGCCAGCACTTGGTACGCGGGAGGGGCCCACAATGAGCAGTTCTTC. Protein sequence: CASTWYAGGAHNEQFF.

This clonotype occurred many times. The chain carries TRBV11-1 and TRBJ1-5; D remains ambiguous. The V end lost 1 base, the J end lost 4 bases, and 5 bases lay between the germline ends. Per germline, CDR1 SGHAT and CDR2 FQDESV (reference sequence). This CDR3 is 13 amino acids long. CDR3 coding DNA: TGTGCCAGCAGCTTAGAAAGAAATCAGCCCCAGCATTTT. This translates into CASSLERNQPQHF.

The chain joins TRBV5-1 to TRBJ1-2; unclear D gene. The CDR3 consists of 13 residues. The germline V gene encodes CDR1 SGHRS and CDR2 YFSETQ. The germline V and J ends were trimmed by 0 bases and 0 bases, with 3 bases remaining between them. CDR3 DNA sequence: TGCGCCAGCAGCTTGGAAGCTAACTATGGCTACACCTTC. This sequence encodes CASSLEANYGYTF. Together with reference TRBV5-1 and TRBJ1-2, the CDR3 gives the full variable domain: KAGVTQTPRYLIKTRGQQVTLSCSPISGHRSVSWYQQTPGQGLQFLFEYFSETQRNKGNFPGRFSGRQFSNSRSEMNVSTLELGDSALYLCASSLEANYGYTFGSGTRLTVV.

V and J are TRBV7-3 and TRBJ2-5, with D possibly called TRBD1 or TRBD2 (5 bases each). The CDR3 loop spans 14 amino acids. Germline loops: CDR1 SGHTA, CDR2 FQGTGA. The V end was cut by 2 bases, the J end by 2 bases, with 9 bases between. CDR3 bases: TGTGCCAGCAGCTTAGGGGGAAATCAAGAGACCCAGTACTTC. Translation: CASSLGGNQETQYF.